The clone carrying this T cell receptor (beta chain) was detected a few times. Its target is not known. TCRdb processed the 5' RACE reads anew with MiXCR; each CDR3 protein has one entry. The sample carries about 61,000 distinct CDR3 sequences, around 13% recorded once. The sample originates from a study of early T cells in non-severe SARS-CoV-2 infection. Findings and limits, study-wide: The VDJdb matching leaned toward anti-spike CD8 responses and overlooked private and CD4 specificities.

The V and J ends lost 1 base and 0 bases respectively, with 13 bases between them. Germline lookup yields CDR1 SGHTA and CDR2 FQGTGA. This CDR3 spans 18 amino acids. The chain employs TRBV7-3 and TRBJ2-6; D may be TRBD1 (6 bases). The clonotype comes from an adult who was a healthcare worker with PCR-confirmed SARS-CoV-2 infection or an uninfected control (not recorded which). The donor label of this sample is uncertain. This specimen was whole blood, taken at baseline. The CDR3 nucleotides read TGTGCCAGCAGCTTAAAGTCGGGACACCCCTCTGGGGCCAACGTCCTGACTTTC. Amino acids: CASSLKSGHPSGANVLTF.